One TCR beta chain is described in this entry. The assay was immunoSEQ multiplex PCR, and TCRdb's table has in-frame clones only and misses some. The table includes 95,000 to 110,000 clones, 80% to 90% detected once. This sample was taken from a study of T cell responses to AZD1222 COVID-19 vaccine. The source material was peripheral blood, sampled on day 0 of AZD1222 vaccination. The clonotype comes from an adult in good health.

The CDR3 here is CAWSVSLLSTPGELFF. For the CDR3, the DNA is TGTGCCTGGAGTGTATCTCTATTGAGTACACCCGGGGAGCTGTTTTTT. J is TRBJ2-2 and V is TRBV30, with D uncertain. This CDR3 is built from 16 residues. V gave up 0 bases and J gave up 6 bases, with 17 bases separating them. The V gene's germline CDR1 is GTSNPN and CDR2 SVGIG (reference sequence).